This T cell receptor beta chain was sequenced during a study of tumor-infiltrating lymphocytes in localized non-small cell lung cancer. General study findings and limits: Only some patients had TCR sequencing, depending on available tissue. Recurrence-free survival showed no association with tumor T-cell fraction.

This CDR3 is 15 amino acids long. V was clipped by 0 bases and J by 1 base, with 6 bases between them. CDR1 MNHEY and CDR2 SVGAGI come from the germline V gene. This clone was seen once. What it binds is not known. Repertoires were generated with immunoSEQ multiplex PCR, while TCRdb's copy carries only in-frame clones and drops some. The table includes about 12,000 clones, 85% to 90% detected once. Sequencing used lung tumor tissue. This chain joins TRBV6-5 and TRBJ2-2; D is unresolved. This clonotype was obtained from a human donor with non-small cell lung cancer. The CDR3 protein is CASSYSVKNTGELFF. As DNA, the CDR3 is TGTGCCAGCAGTTACTCGGTCAAGAACACCGGGGAGCTGTTTTTT.